The source of this T cell receptor (beta chain) is a study of T cell responses to AZD1222 COVID-19 vaccine. The V and J ends lost 1 base and 0 bases respectively, with 8 bases between them. In germline, CDR1 is LNHNV, CDR2 YYDKDF (reference sequence). This CDR3 comprises 15 residues. TCRdb's table, derived via immunoSEQ multiplex PCR, lists solely in-frame clones and lacks some. The data show some 120,000 clones, with approximately 90% seen just once and under 3% held by the top ten. Study-level points and caveats: Dominant at 160-218 and 743-854, vaccine-associated CD4 TCRs also spanned spike. A mostly white British donor set with more females was recruited, and clonal diversity was possibly underestimated.

Note on this clone: Its target is not known.

The source is an adult who received the AZD1222 COVID-19 vaccine. The chain joins TRBV15 to TRBJ2-3; D is uncertain. Specimen: peripheral blood, collected 28 days after the second AZD1222 dose. CDR3 sequence (DNA): TGTGCCACCAGCAGAGCGGCGTCTAGCACAGATACGCAGTATTTT. This gives the protein CATSRAASSTDTQYF.